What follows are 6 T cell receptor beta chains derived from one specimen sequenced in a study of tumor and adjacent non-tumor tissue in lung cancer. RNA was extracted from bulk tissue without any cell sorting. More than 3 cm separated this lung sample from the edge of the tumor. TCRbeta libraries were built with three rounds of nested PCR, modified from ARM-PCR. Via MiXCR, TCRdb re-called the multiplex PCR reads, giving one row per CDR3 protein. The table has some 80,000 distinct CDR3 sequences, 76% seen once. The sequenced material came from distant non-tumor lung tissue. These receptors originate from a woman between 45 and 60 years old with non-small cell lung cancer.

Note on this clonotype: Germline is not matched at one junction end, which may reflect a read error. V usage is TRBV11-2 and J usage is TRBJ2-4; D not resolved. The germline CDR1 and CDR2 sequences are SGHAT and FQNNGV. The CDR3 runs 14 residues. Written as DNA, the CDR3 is TGTGCCGGCAGCTTAGCCCGAGCCAAAAACATTCAGTACTTC. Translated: CAGSLARAKNIQYF. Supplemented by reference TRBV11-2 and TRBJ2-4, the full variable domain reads EAGVAQSPRYKIIEKRQSVAFWCNPISGHATLYWYQQILGQGPKLLIQFQNNGVVDDSQLPKDRFSAERLKGVDSTLKIQPAKLEDSAVYLCAGSLARAKNIQYFGAGTRLSVL.

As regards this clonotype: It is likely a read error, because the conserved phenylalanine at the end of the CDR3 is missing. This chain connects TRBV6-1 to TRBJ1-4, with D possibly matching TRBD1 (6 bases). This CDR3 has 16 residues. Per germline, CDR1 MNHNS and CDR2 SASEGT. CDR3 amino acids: CASCETPPAQGEKLFL. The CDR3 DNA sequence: TGTGCCAGCTGTGAAACTCCGCCGGCACAGGGTGAAAAACTGTTTTTA.

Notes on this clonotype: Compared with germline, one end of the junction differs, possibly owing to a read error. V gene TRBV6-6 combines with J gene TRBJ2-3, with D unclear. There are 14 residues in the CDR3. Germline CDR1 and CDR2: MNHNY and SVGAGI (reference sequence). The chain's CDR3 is CASTEENTTDTRYF. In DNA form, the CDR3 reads TGTGCCAGTACCGAAGAGAATACCACAGATACGCGGTATTTT.

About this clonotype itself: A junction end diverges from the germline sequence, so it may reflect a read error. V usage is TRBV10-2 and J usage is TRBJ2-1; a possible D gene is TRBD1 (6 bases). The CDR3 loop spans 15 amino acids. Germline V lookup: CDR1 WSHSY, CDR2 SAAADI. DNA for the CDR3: TGCGCCAGCAGCGAGTCAGGGGTGGGTCACACTGAGCAGTTCTTC. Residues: CASSESGVGHTEQFF.

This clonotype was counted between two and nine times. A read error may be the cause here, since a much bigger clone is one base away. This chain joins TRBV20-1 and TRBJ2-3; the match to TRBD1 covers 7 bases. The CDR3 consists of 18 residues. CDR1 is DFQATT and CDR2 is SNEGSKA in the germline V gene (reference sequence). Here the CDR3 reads CSARDSSGAIGGTDAQYF. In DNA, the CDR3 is TGCAGTGCTAGAGATTCCAGCGGAGCAATAGGGGGCACAGATGCGCAGTATTTT.

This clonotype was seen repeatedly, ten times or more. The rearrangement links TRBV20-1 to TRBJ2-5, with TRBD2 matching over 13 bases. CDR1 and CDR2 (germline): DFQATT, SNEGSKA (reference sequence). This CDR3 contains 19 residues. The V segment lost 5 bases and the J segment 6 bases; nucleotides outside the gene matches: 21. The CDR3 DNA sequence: TGCAGTGCTCGATCTGGACTAGCGGGAGATGGGGGTGGCGGGAAGACCCAGTACTTC. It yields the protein CSARSGLAGDGGGGKTQYF.